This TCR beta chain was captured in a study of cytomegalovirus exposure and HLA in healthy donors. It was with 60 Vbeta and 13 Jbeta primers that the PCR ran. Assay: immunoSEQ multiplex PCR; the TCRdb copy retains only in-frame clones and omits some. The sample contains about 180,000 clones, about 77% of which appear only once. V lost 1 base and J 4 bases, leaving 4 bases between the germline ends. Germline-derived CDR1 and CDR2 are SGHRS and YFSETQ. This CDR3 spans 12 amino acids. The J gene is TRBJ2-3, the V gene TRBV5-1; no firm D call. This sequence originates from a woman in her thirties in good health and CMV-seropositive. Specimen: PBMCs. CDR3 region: CASSLSADTQYF. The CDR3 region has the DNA TGCGCCAGCAGCTTGTCGGCAGATACGCAGTATTTT.